The rows below give T cell receptor beta chains drawn from one sample of a study of T cell responses to AZD1222 COVID-19 vaccine. Libraries were prepared by immunoSEQ multiplex PCR; TCRdb keeps only in-frame clonotypes and omits some of them. The sample yields tens of thousands of clones, approximately 91% seen once. This material consisted of peripheral blood, taken on day 0 of AZD1222 vaccination. These receptors were obtained from an adult in good health. CDR3s include the opening cysteine and the closing phenylalanine or tryptophan. The D gene is left open where the match is weak. Clone size is shown for a subset of rows, as once, few, many or a class of expanded clone.

>TRBD1|TRBJ1-2|TRBV5-1|-
TGCGCCAGCAGCTTGGGACAGGGCGGCTACACCTTC
CASSLGQGGYTF
>TRBD1|TRBJ1-2|TRBV18|-
TGTGCCAGCTCACCGGGACAGGGGGCTAACTATGGCTACACCTTC
CASSPGQGANYGYTF
>-|TRBJ2-7|TRBV5-1|few
TGCGCCAGCAGTCAGACGGGGGGCGCCGTCTACGAGCAGTACTTC
CASSQTGGAVYEQYF
>-|TRBJ1-4|TRBV7-6|-
TGTGCCAGCAGCTTAGGGTCAGGGTGGCGGGAAAAACTGTTTTTT
CASSLGSGWREKLFF
>TRBD1|TRBJ1-2|TRBV6-5|-
TGTGCCAGCAGCCCGGACAGGGTTGGGTATGGCTACACCTTC
CASSPDRVGYGYTF
>-|TRBJ2-5|TRBV7-3|-
TGTGCCAGCAGCCTACAGGGCCAAGAGACCCAGTACTTC
CASSLQGQETQYF
>-|TRBJ1-5|TRBV15|-
TGTGCCACCAGCGCCGGGACCCACTATGGAATCCAGCCCCAGCATTTT
CATSAGTHYGIQPQHF
>-|TRBJ1-5|TRBV7-8|-
TGTGCCAGCAGCTTTGGTCGTCCCGCGGGAATACGGCCCCAGCATTTT
CASSFGRPAGIRPQHF
>TRBD1|TRBJ1-2|TRBV12-3/TRBV12-4|-
TGTGCCAGCCGAAACAGGGGTGGCTACACCTTC
CASRNRGGYTF
>-|TRBJ2-5|TRBV6-2/TRBV6-3|-
TGTGCCAGCAGTTATCCTGCGGTGGAGACCCAGTACTTC
CASSYPAVETQYF
>TRBD2|TRBJ2-2|TRBV9|-
TGTGCCAGCAGCGTCTCGGGGGGGATCACCGGGGAGCTGTTTTTT
CASSVSGGITGELFF
>-|TRBJ1-6|TRBV5-1|-
TGCGCCAGCAGCTTGGATACAGGGCATTATAATTCACCCCTCCACTTT
CASSLDTGHYNSPLHF
>-|TRBJ2-5|TRBV7-2|-
TGTGCCAGCAGCCCCGGGACCACTCAAGAGACCCAGTACTTC
CASSPGTTQETQYF
>TRBD1|TRBJ1-4|TRBV7-8|few
TGTGCCAGCAGCTCCCCGGACAGGGGTTTGGAAAAACTGTTTTTT
CASSSPDRGLEKLFF
>-|TRBJ1-4|TRBV5-4|-
TGTGCCAGCAGCTTGTGGTCAACTAATGAAAAACTGTTTTTT
CASSLWSTNEKLFF
>TRBD1|TRBJ2-1|TRBV7-3|-
TGTGCCAGCAGCTTCACAGGGGGCCGAAGCTACAATGAGCAGTTCTTC
CASSFTGGRSYNEQFF